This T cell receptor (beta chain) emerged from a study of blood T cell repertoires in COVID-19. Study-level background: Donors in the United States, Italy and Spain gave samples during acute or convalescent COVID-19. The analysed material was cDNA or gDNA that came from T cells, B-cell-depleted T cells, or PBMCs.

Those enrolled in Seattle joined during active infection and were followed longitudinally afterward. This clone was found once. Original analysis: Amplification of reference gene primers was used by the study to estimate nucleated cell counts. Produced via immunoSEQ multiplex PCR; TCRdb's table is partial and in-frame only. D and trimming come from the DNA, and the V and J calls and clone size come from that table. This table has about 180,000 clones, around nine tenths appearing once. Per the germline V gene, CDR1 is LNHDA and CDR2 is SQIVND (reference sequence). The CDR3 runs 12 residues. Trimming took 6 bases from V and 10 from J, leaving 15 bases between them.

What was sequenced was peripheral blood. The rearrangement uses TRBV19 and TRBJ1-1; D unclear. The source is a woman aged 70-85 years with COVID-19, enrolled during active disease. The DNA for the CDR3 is TGTGCCAGTAGCCCCGTCGGGAGAGGAGCTTTCTTT. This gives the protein CASSPVGRGAFF.